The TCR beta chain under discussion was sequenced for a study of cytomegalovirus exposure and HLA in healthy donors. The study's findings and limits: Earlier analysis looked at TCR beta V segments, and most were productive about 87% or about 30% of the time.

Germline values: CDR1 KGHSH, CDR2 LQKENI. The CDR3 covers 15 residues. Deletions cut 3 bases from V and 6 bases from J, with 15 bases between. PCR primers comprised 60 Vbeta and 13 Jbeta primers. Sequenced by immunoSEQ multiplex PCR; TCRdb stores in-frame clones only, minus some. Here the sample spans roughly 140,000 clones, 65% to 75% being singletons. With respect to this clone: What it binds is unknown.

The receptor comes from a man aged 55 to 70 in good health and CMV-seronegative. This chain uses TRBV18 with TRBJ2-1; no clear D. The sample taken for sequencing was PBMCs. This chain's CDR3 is CASSPMVANSNEQFF. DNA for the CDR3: TGTGCCAGCTCACCTATGGTGGCAAATTCCAATGAGCAGTTCTTC.